This is a list of T cell receptor beta chains from one sample in a study of T-cell memory formation after mild COVID-19. Using its own MiXCR run on the 5' RACE reads, TCRdb lists one record per CDR3 protein. The sample holds about 130,000 distinct CDR3 sequences, about a sixth seen once. The sample was PBMCs or a T cell subset sorted from them (not recorded which). The receptors here all came from a man between 18 and 29 years old who had mild COVID-19 (a few samples of this study predate the infection). Cell type and time point are not known. Both conserved end residues are part of each CDR3. D genes are given only for firm matches. Clone size is not always given. Where it is, it says once, few, many or a class for expanded clones.

size | J | V | D | DNA | CDR3
NA | TRBJ1-2 | TRBV20-1 | NA | TGCAGTGCTAGGGACAGCTACTATGGCTACACCTTC | CSARDSYYGYTF
few | TRBJ1-1 | TRBV12-3/TRBV12-4 | NA | TGTGCCAGCAGTTCCCGGGGGGGTGGTGACACTGAAGCTTTCTTT | CASSSRGGGDTEAFF
NA | TRBJ2-7 | TRBV12-3/TRBV12-4 | NA | TGTGCCAGCTCCCTAGGAAGCGGCGAGCAGTACTTC | CASSLGSGEQYF
many | TRBJ1-2 | TRBV6-6 | NA | TGTGCCAGCAGTTACGTTCAGGCCCTAGATGGCTACACCTTC | CASSYVQALDGYTF
few | TRBJ2-5 | TRBV6-2/TRBV6-3 | TRBD1 | TGTGCCAGCAAAATCACAGGGGTGGTTGAAGAGACCCAGTACTTC | CASKITGVVEETQYF
NA | TRBJ2-2 | TRBV15 | TRBD1 | TGTGCCACCAGCAAACCGGGACAGGGGGCTCCCGGGGAGCTGTTTTTT | CATSKPGQGAPGELFF
few | TRBJ2-1 | TRBV11-1 | TRBD2 | TGTGCCAGCAGCTCCGGGGGGTCCTCCCAATACAATGAGCAGTTCTTC | CASSSGGSSQYNEQFF
NA | TRBJ2-5 | TRBV4-1 | NA | TGCGCCAGCAGCCAAGTGACATCCCTGGGTACCCAGTACTTC | CASSQVTSLGTQYF
NA | TRBJ2-5 | TRBV7-9 | NA | TGTGCCAGCAGCTTAGAATCCTGGATCCAAGAGACCCAGTACTTC | CASSLESWIQETQYF
few | TRBJ2-3 | TRBV5-1 | TRBD2 | TGCGCCAGCAGCCGTAGCGGGAACACAGATACGCAGTATTTT | CASSRSGNTDTQYF
few | TRBJ2-1 | TRBV4-1 | NA | TGCGCCAGCAGCCAAAGGGGAGGACGCACGGTAAGGAATGAGCAGTTCTTC | CASSQRGGRTVRNEQFF
NA | TRBJ2-1 | TRBV6-6 | NA | TGTGCCAGCAGTACCGGGATAGAGCAGTTCTTC | CASSTGIEQFF
NA | TRBJ2-5 | TRBV5-1 | NA | TGCGCCAGCAGTCAACACGCTGAAGAGACCCAGTACTTC | CASSQHAEETQYF
NA | TRBJ1-5 | TRBV30 | NA | TGTGCCGGGTCGGACAACAATCAGCCCCAGCATTTT | CAGSDNNQPQHF
NA | TRBJ2-1 | TRBV20-1 | NA | TGCAGTGCTAGAGATCTGGGGTCCCACAATGAGCAGTTCTTC | CSARDLGSHNEQFF
few | TRBJ1-4 | TRBV7-2 | NA | TGTGCCAGTAACAGGGTCGGGGAAAAACTGTTTTTT | CASNRVGEKLFF
NA | TRBJ2-1 | TRBV6-1 | TRBD2 | TGTGCCAGCACCGCGGGGGTGCGCAATGAGCAGTTCTTC | CASTAGVRNEQFF
NA | TRBJ2-5 | TRBV7-2 | NA | TGTGCCAGCAGCCAAGGGACGGTTCAAGAGACCCAGTACTTC | CASSQGTVQETQYF
NA | TRBJ1-1 | TRBV7-9 | NA | TGTGCCAGCACCCTTTATTTTGAGGGGGACACTGAAGCTTTCTTT | CASTLYFEGDTEAFF
NA | TRBJ2-2 | TRBV4-3 | NA | TGCGCCAGCAGCCAAGATAATTTCGGGCTAGCGAGATACACCGGGGAGCTGTTTTTT | CASSQDNFGLARYTGELFF
NA | TRBJ2-3 | TRBV20-1 | TRBD2 | TGCAGTGCGCCTAACCGGGGGGGAGTGACAGATACGCAGTATTTT | CSAPNRGGVTDTQYF
few | TRBJ2-4 | TRBV6-5 | NA | TGTGCCAGCAGTCCCCGGGCCACCGGGAAAAACATTCAGTACTTC | CASSPRATGKNIQYF
NA | TRBJ1-1 | TRBV5-1 | NA | TGCGCCAGCAGCACGGGAGGGAACACTGAAGCTTTCTTT | CASSTGGNTEAFF
many | TRBJ2-3 | TRBV20-1 | NA | TGCAGTGCTAGAGAAGGGGGTCGCACAGATACGCAGTATTTT | CSAREGGRTDTQYF
few | TRBJ2-1 | TRBV5-6 | NA | TGTGCCAGCAGCCAGATTAGGTTAGCGAGCCACAATGAGCAGTTCTTC | CASSQIRLASHNEQFF
NA | TRBJ2-3 | TRBV5-1 | NA | TGCGCCAGCAGCTTGGATGGGGGACGCCGATCAGATACGCAGTATTTT | CASSLDGGRRSDTQYF
NA | TRBJ2-1 | TRBV20-1 | TRBD2 | TGCAGTGCCAAACTAGCGGGGGCTCGGAATGAGCAGTTCTTC | CSAKLAGARNEQFF
few | TRBJ1-1 | TRBV2 | TRBD1 | TGTGCCAGCAGTACCGGACAGGGCAGAGAAGGCACTGAAGCTTTCTTT | CASSTGQGREGTEAFF
few | TRBJ1-1 | TRBV7-3 | NA | TGTGCCAGCAGCTTAACGGGGGGCTCCGTTCCGGTGAACACTGAAGCTTTCTTT | CASSLTGGSVPVNTEAFF
NA | TRBJ1-1 | TRBV20-1 | TRBD1 | TGCAGTGCTTCCACAGGGGTCGACACTGAAGCTTTCTTT | CSASTGVDTEAFF
NA | TRBJ2-3 | TRBV4-1 | TRBD1 | TGCGCCAGCAGCCAAGGACAGGGGGCTACCACAGATACGCAGTATTTT | CASSQGQGATTDTQYF
NA | TRBJ1-2 | TRBV5-4 | TRBD1 | TGTGCCAGCAGCTTGGCCTATAGGGACAGGGAAAAAGGCTATGGCTACACCTTC | CASSLAYRDREKGYGYTF